This T cell receptor (beta chain) was recovered during a study of T-cell memory formation after mild COVID-19. The wider study: Largely donor-specific sequence clusters came from a couple of donors. Whole-study findings and limits: Cross-reactive memory seemingly joined, as some responding clones were found in pre-infection memory. CD4+ contracting clones lay mainly in CM and EM, CD8+ ones in EMRA. Clones contracting over day 15 to 85 were CD4/CD8 balanced, with later expanders leaning CD4+.

TCRdb processed the 5' RACE reads anew with MiXCR; each CDR3 protein has one entry. The data show some 270,000 distinct CDR3 sequences, 15% seen once. Note on this clonotype: Antigen: not known. Sequence at one end of the junction differs from germline and may be a read error.

The germline V gene encodes CDR1 MNHEY and CDR2 SVGAGI. The CDR3 covers 16 residues. Material: PBMCs or a T cell subset sorted from them (not recorded which). The receptor was derived from an adult woman who had mild COVID-19 (a few samples of this study predate the infection). Cell type and time point are not known. V gene TRBV6-5 combines with J gene TRBJ2-6, with TRBD1 matching 7 bases. The CDR3 protein is CASSYPGTAGASVLTF. DNA for the CDR3: TGTGCCAGCAGTTACCCTGGGACAGCCGGGGCCAGCGTCCTGACTTTC.